The source of this T cell receptor beta chain is a study of T cell responses to AZD1222 COVID-19 vaccine. Study outcomes and limitations: Baseline antibody screening turned up just six or seven seropositive AZD1222 recipients. Once two AZD1222 doses were given, Spike-specific TCR breadth and depth went up. Targets within unmutated variant regions were reportedly found for nearly half of spike-specific TCRs.

With regard to this clone: Its specificity is not known.

This CDR3 is 15 amino acids long. V was pared by 1 base and J by 0 bases, with 8 bases between. From germline, CDR1 is MGHRA and CDR2 YSYEKL. Clones were sequenced by immunoSEQ multiplex PCR, and TCRdb holds only the in-frame ones, with some missing. The sample consists of under 200,000 clones, around 92% of them appearing once. Sequences were derived from peripheral blood, sampled 28 days after the second AZD1222 dose. The chain joins TRBV4-1 to TRBJ2-3; D possibly corresponds to TRBD2 (6 bases). The receptor was derived from an adult who received the AZD1222 COVID-19 vaccine. The CDR3 region is CASSQGTTSTDTQYF. The CDR3 region has the DNA TGCGCCAGCAGCCAAGGGACTACCAGCACAGATACGCAGTATTTT.